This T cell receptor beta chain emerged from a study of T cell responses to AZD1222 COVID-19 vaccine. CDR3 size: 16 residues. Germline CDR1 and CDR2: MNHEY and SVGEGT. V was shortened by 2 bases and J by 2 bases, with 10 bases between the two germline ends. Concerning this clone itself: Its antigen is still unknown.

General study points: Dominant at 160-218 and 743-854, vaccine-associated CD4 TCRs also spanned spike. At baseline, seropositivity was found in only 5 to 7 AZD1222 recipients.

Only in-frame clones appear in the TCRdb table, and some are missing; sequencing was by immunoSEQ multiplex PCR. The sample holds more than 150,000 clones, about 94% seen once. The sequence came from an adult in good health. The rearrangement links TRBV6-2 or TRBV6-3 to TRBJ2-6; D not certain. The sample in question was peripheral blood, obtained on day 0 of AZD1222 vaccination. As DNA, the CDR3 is TGTGCCAGCAGTTACGTCGGCATGACTGGGGCCAACGTCCTGACTTTC. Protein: CASSYVGMTGANVLTF.